What follows are 4 T cell receptor beta chains derived from one specimen sequenced in a study of CD8 T cells in Susac syndrome (dated by TCRdb to about 2019). Library method: the immunoSEQ multiplex PCR assay. RNA was extracted using the RNeasy kit, and roughly 0.5 to 1 microgram was reverse transcribed with random hexamers. TCRdb trimmed the raw reads at Q25, called clones with MiXCR and kept productive beta chains. When rows share a CDR3 protein, they turn into one entry using the most common DNA and genes. The sample includes 69,000 or so distinct CDR3 sequences, with 95% observed a single time. The top ten clones comprise about 0.22% of the sample. Specimen: CD8+ T cells from PBMCs. These receptors were obtained from a human donor in good health.

This chain links TRBV6-2 or TRBV6-3 with TRBJ1-2; D may be TRBD1 (5 bases). Trimming pared 4 bases from V and 10 bases from J, leaving 7 bases between. CDR3 size: 10 residues. The germline gives CDR1 MNHEY, CDR2 SVGEGT. The CDR3: CASSSDTYTF. The CDR3 coding sequence is TGTGCCAGCAGTTCGGACACCTACACCTTC.

The chain is built from TRBV27 and TRBJ1-1; D is ambiguous. The CDR3 has 13 residues. Germline CDR1 MNHEY, CDR2 SMNVEV (reference sequence). The V end lost 5 bases, the J end lost 0 bases, and 7 bases lay between the germline ends. The CDR3 sequence is CASSPGMNTEAFF. The CDR3 DNA reads TGTGCCAGCAGTCCGGGCATGAACACTGAAGCTTTCTTT.

V usage is TRBV7-2 and J usage is TRBJ1-2, with TRBD1 matching over 10 bases. The CDR3 is 19 amino acids. Trimming cost V 2 bases and J 0 bases; bases outside gene matches: 12. In germline, CDR1 is SGHTA, CDR2 FQGNSA. Here the CDR3 DNA reads TGTGCCAGCAGCTTATACCTCCGAGGACAGGGGGAAGCTAACTATGGCTACACCTTC. Translated: CASSLYLRGQGEANYGYTF.

The V and J genes are TRBV9 and TRBJ2-3; 9 nucleotides match TRBD2. V lost 1 base, J lost 4 bases, and 7 bases stayed unmatched. The V gene's germline CDR1 is SGDLS and CDR2 YYNGEE. The length of the CDR3 is 16 residues. In DNA form, the CDR3 reads TGTGCCAGCAGCGTACAGCGGGGGGTAGGAGCAGATACGCAGTATTTT. Translated: CASSVQRGVGADTQYF.